The 24 T cell receptor beta chains given below trace back to one sample, sequenced in a study of blood T cell repertoires in COVID-19. Libraries were prepared by immunoSEQ multiplex PCR; TCRdb keeps only in-frame clonotypes and omits some of them. The sample holds 200,000 to 250,000 clones; 70% to 90% are singletons and the top ten take more than 2.5%. The material sequenced was peripheral blood. The origin of the receptors is a man in his fifties or sixties with acute or convalescent COVID-19.

This clone has just one count. The J gene is TRBJ2-3, the V gene TRBV15, with TRBD1 matching 7 bases. This CDR3 comprises 16 residues. Trimming took 0 bases from V and 4 from J; bases not matched to a gene: 7. Germline V gene sequence: CDR1 LNHNV, CDR2 YYDKDF (reference sequence). The chain's CDR3 is CATSRDVTGAADTQYF. The CDR3 nucleotides read TGTGCCACCAGCAGAGATGTTACAGGGGCCGCAGATACGCAGTATTTT.

Concerning this clone itself: A junction end diverges from the germline sequence, so it may reflect a read error. This rearrangement joins TRBV19 to TRBJ2-5; D possibly corresponds to TRBD2 (5 bases). The CDR3 consists of 16 residues. CDR1 is LNHDA and CDR2 is SQIVND in the germline V gene (reference sequence). CDR3 protein: CASSTSAGSPQGTQYF. Written as DNA, the CDR3 is TGTGCCAGTAGTACCTCCGCGGGCAGCCCCCAAGGGACCCAGTACTTC. Combining the CDR3 with reference TRBV19 and TRBJ2-5 gives the whole variable domain DGGITQSPKYLFRKEGQNVTLSCEQNLNHDAMYWYRQDPGQGLRLIYYSQIVNDFQKGDIAEGYSVSREKKESFPLTVTSAQKNPTAFYLCASSTSAGSPQGTQYFGPGTRLLVL.

V usage is TRBV18 and J usage is TRBJ2-5; possible D gene TRBD2, 5 bases. The V gene lost 3 bases and the J gene lost 1 base, with 12 bases spanning the gap. Germline V gene sequence: CDR1 KGHSH, CDR2 LQKENI. The CDR3 has 15 residues. CDR3 DNA sequence: TGTGCCAGCTCACCGGTTCTAGCTATCCAAGAGACCCAGTACTTC. This encodes CASSPVLAIQETQYF.

This chain links TRBV27 with TRBJ1-6, with 7 bases that match TRBD1. CDR3 length: 14 amino acids. V was pared by 5 bases and J by 7 bases, with 5 bases of the junction left unmatched. Germline assignment: CDR1 MNHEY and CDR2 SMNVEV (reference sequence). This CDR3 is CASSIQGYNSPLHF. DNA of the CDR3: TGTGCCAGCAGTATACAGGGGTACAATTCACCCCTCCACTTT.

As for this clone: One junction end does not reproduce the germline sequence, and a read error may be involved. The V gene is TRBV14, the J gene TRBJ1-5; 7 positions match TRBD1. In germline, CDR1 is SGHDN, CDR2 FVKESK. The CDR3 sequence is 14 residues long. The CDR3 coding sequence is TGTGCCAGCAGCCAGAACAGGGGCAAGCAGCCCCAGCATTTT. Protein: CASSQNRGKQPQHF.

CDR3 in DNA: TGTGCCAGCACTTACGACGACAGGGACACCGGGGAGCTGTTTTTT. Protein sequence: CASTYDDRDTGELFF. The V and J genes are TRBV28 and TRBJ2-2; 7 bases match TRBD1. CDR1 is MDHEN, CDR2 SYDVKM, per germline. The CDR3 runs to 15 residues. Unmatched junction bases numbered 8, after V lost 7 bases and J lost 3 bases.

The chain employs TRBV7-7 and TRBJ2-5, with 8 nucleotides matching TRBD1. Germline lookup yields CDR1 SSHAT and CDR2 FNYEAQ (reference sequence). This CDR3 is 16 amino acids long. V lost 5 bases and J lost 4; bases outside the gene matches: 12. Here the CDR3 DNA reads TGTGCCAGCAGCCTGTCCTCGGTAACAGGGGGAGAGACCCAGTACTTC. Its protein product is CASSLSSVTGGETQYF.

The rearrangement joins TRBV6-5 to TRBJ1-1; maybe TRBD1 (6 bases). Germline V gene sequence: CDR1 MNHEY, CDR2 SVGAGI. The CDR3 runs 15 residues. Deletions cut 7 bases from V and 0 bases from J, with 15 bases between. The CDR3 spells CASIPADSMNTEAFF. In nucleotides, the CDR3 is TGTGCCAGCATCCCGGCGGACAGCATGAACACTGAAGCTTTCTTT.

This clone appeared once. V is TRBV5-1 and J is TRBJ2-7; 7 nucleotides align to TRBD1. Germline V gene lookup returns CDR1 SGHRS and CDR2 YFSETQ. V lost 2 bases, J lost 4 bases, and 6 bases stayed unmatched. This CDR3 spans 14 amino acids. Here the CDR3 reads CASSLPGQTYEQYF. CDR3 bases: TGCGCCAGCAGCTTACCGGGACAGACTTACGAGCAGTACTTC.

The rearrangement links TRBV25-1 to TRBJ1-2; TRBD1 might be the D (6 bases). This CDR3 region has 16 residues. Trimming shortened V by 6 bases and J by 4 bases, and 21 bases separated the two germline ends. Germline V gene sequence: CDR1 MGHDK, CDR2 SYGVNS. The chain's CDR3 is CASSPTGQYGVYGYTF. The DNA for the CDR3 is TGTGCCAGCAGCCCCACCGGACAGTACGGGGTCTATGGCTACACCTTC.

The chain is built from TRBV6-5 and TRBJ2-5, with 13 bases identical to TRBD2. Trimming cost V 5 bases and J 5 bases; bases outside gene matches: 5. The CDR3 covers 15 residues. Germline CDR1 is MNHEY and CDR2 is SVGAGI. The CDR3 here is CASSRTSGGMETQYF. CDR3 DNA: TGTGCCAGCAGTCGGACTAGCGGGGGTATGGAGACCCAGTACTTC.

This sequence joins TRBV7-2 and TRBJ1-3; tentatively, D is TRBD1 (5 bases). Germline loops: CDR1 SGHTA, CDR2 FQGNSA. The ends were cut back, 4 bases at V and 7 bases at J, with 17 bases in the middle. This CDR3 is built from 15 residues. The chain's CDR3 is CASSSSVGGGNTIYF. The CDR3 DNA reads TGTGCCAGCAGCTCATCAGTGGGGGGTGGCAACACCATATATTTT. Together with reference TRBV7-2 and TRBJ1-3, the CDR3 gives the full variable domain: GAGVSQSPSNKVTEKGKDVELRCDPISGHTALYWYRQSLGQGLEFLIYFQGNSAPDKSGLPSDRFSAERTGGSVSTLTIQRTQQEDSAVYLCASSSSVGGGNTIYFGEGSWLTVV.

V usage is TRBV12-3 or TRBV12-4 and J usage is TRBJ1-2; D is unresolved. Trimming removed 2 bases at V and 7 bases at J, with 8 bases between. This CDR3 has 12 residues. CDR3 sequence: CASSLSRGGYTF. As DNA, the CDR3 is TGTGCCAGCAGTTTAAGCCGGGGTGGCTACACCTTC.

The chain recombines TRBV9 with TRBJ2-2, with 12 bases lining up with TRBD2. This CDR3 comprises 15 residues. J gave up 6 bases and V 4 bases, and 4 bases lay outside the gene matches. CDR1 and CDR2 from the germline V gene are SGDLS and YYNGEE. CDR3 nucleotides: TGTGCCAGCAGCTCTAGCGGGGGGGCGGCCGGGGAGCTGTTTTTT. The encoded protein is CASSSSGGAAGELFF.

This clone turned up a few times. The rearrangement links TRBV7-8 to TRBJ1-5, with TRBD1 matching 12 bases. The germline CDR1 and CDR2 sequences are SGHVS and FQNEAQ. V was clipped by 5 bases and J by 1 base; unmatched bases: 9. The CDR3 is 18 amino acids. This chain's CDR3 is CASSPTGTGGGSNQPQHF. The DNA for the CDR3 is TGTGCCAGCAGCCCCACCGGGACAGGGGGCGGAAGCAATCAGCCCCAGCATTTT.

This chain joins TRBV28 and TRBJ1-4; possible D gene TRBD1, 6 bases. CDR3 length: 16 amino acids. Per germline, CDR1 MDHEN and CDR2 SYDVKM. V was cut by 5 bases and J by 0 bases, with 13 bases left in between. As DNA, the CDR3 is TGTGCCAGCAGTCGCGGACAGCGACCAACTAATGAAAAACTGTTTTTT. Translated: CASSRGQRPTNEKLFF.

V gene TRBV5-4 combines with J gene TRBJ1-4, with TRBD1 matching 10 bases. The J segment lost 8 bases and the V segment lost 0 bases, leaving 4 bases of the junction unmatched. The CDR3 totals 15 residues. The germline gives CDR1 SGHNT, CDR2 YYREEE (reference sequence). The CDR3: CASSLAGQGGEKLFF. The CDR3 DNA is TGTGCCAGCAGCTTGGCCGGACAGGGGGGGGAAAAACTGTTTTTT.

The rearrangement links TRBV5-1 to TRBJ2-7; TRBD2 aligns across 14 bases. V lost 6 bases to trimming and J lost 1 base; unmatched junction nucleotides: 9. CDR1 is SGHRS and CDR2 is YFSETQ in the germline V gene. This CDR3 has 17 residues. Here the CDR3 DNA reads TGCGCCAGCACCCGAGGGACTAGCGGGGGCCCTTCCTACGAGCAGTACTTC. Encoded protein: CASTRGTSGGPSYEQYF.

This clone was seen only once. The chain recombines TRBV18 with TRBJ1-4, with 7 bases aligning to TRBD1. V lost 6 bases, J lost 8 bases, and 9 bases stayed unmatched. The CDR3 loop spans 14 amino acids. Germline V lookup: CDR1 KGHSH, CDR2 LQKENI. Here the CDR3 reads CASSLQGIGEKLFF. CDR3 nucleotides: TGTGCCAGCTCTCTACAGGGGATAGGAGAAAAACTGTTTTTT.

The chain recombines TRBV7-2 with TRBJ2-3, with TRBD2 matching 12 bases. The germline gives CDR1 SGHTA, CDR2 FQGNSA. The CDR3 is 18 residues long. V dropped 0 bases and J dropped 1; count of bases not matched to a gene: 5. The CDR3 nucleotides are TGTGCCAGCAGCTTAGCGTCTAGCGGGGGGGTCGGCACAGATACGCAGTATTTT. As protein: CASSLASSGGVGTDTQYF.

This chain links TRBV19 with TRBJ1-2, with 12 positions matching TRBD1. Germline assignment: CDR1 LNHDA and CDR2 SQIVND (reference sequence). V lost 3 bases to trimming and J lost 8 bases; unmatched junction nucleotides: 7. The CDR3 is 15 amino acids. CDR3 nucleotides: TGTGCCAGTAGTATCGGGACAGGGGGCGCAAAGGGCTACACCTTC. It encodes CASSIGTGGAKGYTF.

The V and J genes are TRBV6-5 and TRBJ2-6, with 8 bases identical to TRBD1. Per the germline V gene, CDR1 is MNHEY and CDR2 is SVGAGI. V lost 5 bases to trimming and J lost 2 bases; unmatched junction nucleotides: 2. CDR3 length: 15 amino acids. In DNA, the CDR3 is TGTGCCAGCAGTCCGGACAGGGCTGGGGCCAACGTCCTGACTTTC. Translating it yields CASSPDRAGANVLTF.

V gene TRBV7-6 combines with J gene TRBJ1-2, with TRBD1 matching over 8 bases. Trimming cost V 5 bases and J 1 base; bases outside gene matches: 6. From germline, CDR1 is SGHVS and CDR2 FNYEAQ. The CDR3 totals 15 residues. In DNA form, the CDR3 reads TGTGCCAGCAGCCTACTGACAGGGGATAACTATGGCTACACCTTC. This codes for CASSLLTGDNYGYTF.

The rearrangement uses TRBV14 and TRBJ2-5; TRBD2 matches 7 bases. Germline V lookup: CDR1 SGHDN, CDR2 FVKESK. The V segment lost 4 bases and the J segment 4 bases; nucleotides outside the gene matches: 15. The CDR3 length is 17 residues. The CDR3 DNA sequence: TGTGCCAGCAGCCCCACTTTCGGGTTCGGGGGGAGAGAGACCCAGTACTTC. As protein: CASSPTFGFGGRETQYF.